This TCR delta chain appears in the sequencing data of a study of Vδ1+ human thymocytes. Per the germline V gene, CDR1 is TSWWSYY and CDR2 is QGS. The CDR3 totals 17 residues. Deletions cut 5 bases from V and 0 bases from J, with 19 bases between. General study points: Highly polyclonal TRG and TRD repertoires with Gaussian CDR3 length distributions appeared in thymus. Roughly 22% of thymic delta-chain sequences were Vdelta2, with few Vdelta3, unlike blood Vdelta1+ controls.

After alphabeta T cell depletion, CD3+ Vdelta1+ Vdelta2- thymocytes were sorted. Sequences come from RNA converted to cDNA by reverse transcription. The CDR3 regions were amplified by multiplex PCR from V-gene primers to a constant-region primer. TCRdb re-processed the multiplex PCR reads via CATT. There are 54,000 or so delta-chain clones in the sample; roughly 15% occur only once, and 0.5% lies in the top ten. Concerning this clone: Its antigen remains unidentified.

Sample: Vdelta1+ gamma-delta thymocytes from the thymus. As for subset: FACS-sorted CD3+ TCRalphabeta- TCRVdelta1+ TCRVdelta2- thymocytes. J is TRDJ1 and V is TRDV1; no definite D call. This clonotype originated in a boy under two years old who had congenital heart surgery. This chain's CDR3 is CALGPPPPPTYTDKLIF. CDR3 nucleotides: TGTGCTCTTGGGCCGCCTCCCCCACCCACTTACACCGATAAACTCATCTTT.